This T cell receptor (beta chain) was obtained from a study of cytomegalovirus exposure and HLA in healthy donors. 13 Jbeta primers and 60 Vbeta primers were used for the PCR. Authors' methods: An analysis that came later counted 73 million or so unique TCR beta chains, approximately 10 million shared. Sequenced by immunoSEQ multiplex PCR; TCRdb stores in-frame clones only, minus some. The V and J calls and clone size were taken over from that table, and D and trimming were inferred from the DNA. The repertoire holds about 100,000 clones, with about 80% as singletons. Germline V gene lookup returns CDR1 MDHEN and CDR2 SYDVKM. This CDR3 has 14 amino acids. The V and J ends lost 7 bases and 6 bases respectively, with 18 bases between them. Comment on this clone: Antigen: not known.

Study findings and constraints: Within the data, a cluster of highly shared sequence variants was likely a sequencing artifact.

The clonotype was recovered from a middle-aged woman in good health and CMV-seronegative. The chain carries TRBV28 and TRBJ1-2, with D possibly TRBD1 on 6 matching bases. Sample: PBMCs. The CDR3 DNA is TGTGCCAGCATCCCGGGGGGCAGGAGTAATGGCTACACCTTC. Translated: CASIPGGRSNGYTF.